Presented here are 31 T cell receptor beta chains from one specimen sequenced in a study of CD8+ T cells in alopecia areata. Sequencing used cDNA as its template, made by extracting RNA and reverse transcribing it. TCRdb's table, derived via immunoSEQ multiplex PCR, lists solely in-frame clones and lacks some. The sample has about 37,000 clones, roughly half seen once; the top ten hold less than 2%. Sorting of CD4+ cells into CD25+CD127- cells (for a few patients) was performed. Sequenced: CD4+ Tregs sorted from blood. The receptors originated from a human donor with alopecia areata.

The CDR3 sequence is CASSAWDRGHGYTF. The DNA of the CDR3 is TGTGCCAGCAGTGCCTGGGACAGGGGGCATGGCTACACCTTC. The chain combines TRBV25-1 with TRBJ1-2; TRBD1 matches 12 bases. From germline, CDR1 is MGHDK and CDR2 SYGVNS. The V and J ends lost 4 bases and 6 bases, in that order; junction bases with no gene match: 3. The CDR3 contains 14 residues.

This clone was seen more than once but under ten times. This chain uses TRBV10-3 with TRBJ2-6, with D perhaps assigned TRBD1 or TRBD2 (5 bases each). The V and J ends lost 3 bases and 0 bases respectively, with 12 bases between them. There are 17 residues in the CDR3. Germline values: CDR1 ENHRY, CDR2 SYGVKD. The CDR3 region has the DNA TGTGCCATCAGTGAATCCGGGGCCAGCTCTGGGGCCAACGTCCTGACTTTC. Protein sequence: CAISESGASSGANVLTF.

V gene TRBV27 combines with J gene TRBJ1-1; 9 bases match TRBD1. This CDR3 is built from 16 residues. Germline-derived CDR1 and CDR2 are MNHEY and SMNVEV (reference sequence). Trimming removed 4 bases from V and 4 bases from J; junction bases left unmatched: 10. The DNA for the CDR3 is TGTGCCAGCAGTTCGGGACAGGGAATGGGGGGCACTGAAGCTTTCTTT. This sequence encodes CASSSGQGMGGTEAFF.

The chain employs TRBV10-3 and TRBJ1-1; D remains ambiguous. V lost 7 bases and J 2 bases, leaving 14 bases between the germline ends. The CDR3 spans 14 residues. CDR1 and CDR2 (germline): ENHRY, SYGVKD. The CDR3 sequence: CAINDGRGNTEAFF. The CDR3 nucleotides are TGTGCCATCAACGACGGACGAGGAAACACTGAAGCTTTCTTT.

The V gene is TRBV6-5, the J gene TRBJ2-5, with D possibly being TRBD1 (6 bases). Germline values: CDR1 MNHEY, CDR2 SVGAGI. This CDR3 is built from 15 residues. Trimming cost V 0 bases and J 5 bases, with 13 bases left between them. The CDR3 spells CASSYSTGAEETQYF. DNA of the CDR3: TGTGCCAGCAGTTACTCGACAGGCGCCGAGGAGACCCAGTACTTC.

The V and J genes are TRBV9 and TRBJ2-7; TRBD1 matches 9 bases. The CDR3 is 14 amino acids. Germline V gene lookup returns CDR1 SGDLS and CDR2 YYNGEE. With V trimmed by 4 bases and J by 7 bases, 9 bases remained unmatched. The CDR3 DNA reads as TGTGCCAGCAGCCAGGGACAGGGCTTTAGAGAGCAGTACTTC. Protein product: CASSQGQGFREQYF. The full variable domain, its missing parts supplied by reference TRBV9 and TRBJ2-7, is DSGVTQTPKHLITATGQRVTLRCSPRSGDLSVYWYQQSLDQGLQFLIQYYNGEERAKGNILERFSAQQFPDLHSELNLSSLELGDSALYFCASSQGQGFREQYFGPGTRLTVT.

V usage is TRBV5-4 and J usage is TRBJ2-5, with D possibly TRBD1 on 5 matching bases. The CDR3 is 16 amino acids. The V gene's germline CDR1 is SGHNT and CDR2 YYREEE (reference sequence). V was clipped by 4 bases and J by 5 bases, with 21 bases between them. The CDR3 loop is CASSQGAGRIWETQYF. The CDR3 region has the DNA TGTGCCAGCAGCCAAGGGGCAGGGCGAATTTGGGAGACCCAGTACTTC. The entire variable domain, with the rest obtained from reference TRBV5-4 and TRBJ2-5, is as follows: ETGVTQSPTHLIKTRGQQVTLRCSSQSGHNTVSWYQQALGQGPQFIFQYYREEENGRGNFPPRFSGLQFPNYSSELNVNALELDDSALYLCASSQGAGRIWETQYFGPGTRLLVL.

The CDR3 nucleotides are TGTGCCAGCAGCCCTGGGACAGGCACTAACTATGGCTACACCTTC. Its translation: CASSPGTGTNYGYTF. The rearrangement joins TRBV7-8 to TRBJ1-2; 8 bases fit TRBD1. There are 15 residues in the CDR3. Germline V gene sequence: CDR1 SGHVS, CDR2 FQNEAQ. V shed 5 bases and J 0 bases; nucleotides not matched to a gene: 5.

This chain connects TRBV7-2 to TRBJ2-3; TRBD2 aligns across 7 bases. CDR3 length: 14 amino acids. Germline V lookup: CDR1 SGHTA, CDR2 FQGNSA. The V segment lost 3 bases and the J segment 7 bases; nucleotides outside the gene matches: 7. This CDR3 is CASSFRGGGNTQYF. The CDR3, as DNA: TGTGCCAGCAGCTTCCGTGGGGGAGGGAATACGCAGTATTTT.

The V and J genes are TRBV4-3 and TRBJ2-2, with a possible D match to TRBD2 (5 bases). V was cut by 4 bases and J by 6 bases, with 12 bases left in between. In germline, CDR1 is LGHNA, CDR2 YSLEER. The CDR3 spans 14 residues. The CDR3 DNA reads TGCGCCAGCAGCCCCCACGACGGGGCCGGGGAGCTGTTTTTT. It codes for CASSPHDGAGELFF.

This clone came up a few times. V gene TRBV7-9 combines with J gene TRBJ1-6; D is uncertain. The CDR3 runs to 18 residues. In germline, CDR1 is SEHNR, CDR2 FQNEAQ (reference sequence). The V and J ends lost 3 bases and 2 bases respectively, with 17 bases between them. CDR3 in DNA: TGTGCCAGCAGCTTTGACTCGCTGGGGAAGACCTATAATTCACCCCTCCACTTT. Amino acids: CASSFDSLGKTYNSPLHF.

This clone was observed a handful of times. This sequence joins TRBV27 and TRBJ1-6; D is uncertain. The CDR3 is 13 amino acids. The V end lost 4 bases, the J end lost 11 bases, and 12 bases lay between the germline ends. In germline, CDR1 is MNHEY, CDR2 SMNVEV (reference sequence). The CDR3 reads CASSSLWQAPLHF. The DNA of the CDR3 is TGTGCCAGCAGTTCTTTATGGCAGGCACCCCTCCACTTT.

This chain connects TRBV5-1 to TRBJ2-5; D gene uncertain. Germline V gene sequence: CDR1 SGHRS, CDR2 YFSETQ. The CDR3 runs to 12 residues. Deletions cut 3 bases from V and 5 bases from J, with 8 bases between. The CDR3 here is CASSSVGETQYF. Here the CDR3 DNA reads TGCGCCAGCAGCTCGGTGGGGGAGACCCAGTACTTC.

The J gene is TRBJ2-3, the V gene TRBV28; no reliable D call. V dropped 4 bases and J dropped 1 base, with 15 bases sitting between them. This CDR3 spans 16 amino acids. Germline V gene lookup returns CDR1 MDHEN and CDR2 SYDVKM. CDR3 nucleotides: TGTGCCAGCAGTTCCCATGTTGGAACTGGCACAGATACGCAGTATTTT. Its protein is CASSSHVGTGTDTQYF.

The chain couples TRBV7-9 to TRBJ2-7, with TRBD2 matching 10 bases. CDR1 is SEHNR, CDR2 FQNEAQ, per germline (reference sequence). This CDR3 has 19 residues. With V trimmed by 1 base and J by 3 bases, 15 bases remained unmatched. The CDR3 region has the DNA TGTGCCAGCAGCTTAGAAACTAGCGGGACGCCAAGAGGTATCTACGAGCAGTACTTC. This encodes CASSLETSGTPRGIYEQYF.

This clone occurred a few times. The J gene is TRBJ1-5, the V gene TRBV28; D gene uncertain. The germline V gene encodes CDR1 MDHEN and CDR2 SYDVKM. The CDR3 contains 15 residues. V lost 5 bases to trimming and J lost 2 bases, with 13 bases between them. The CDR3: CASSPRGRGNQPQHF. The DNA of the CDR3 is TGTGCCAGCAGTCCGCGCGGGAGGGGCAATCAGCCCCAGCATTTT.

This clone was seen a few times. The CDR3 is CASSGQGANEKLFF. The DNA of the CDR3 is TGTGCCAGCAGTGGCCAGGGCGCTAATGAAAAACTGTTTTTT. The rearrangement uses TRBV28 and TRBJ1-4; D possibly corresponds to TRBD1 (5 bases). V lost 5 bases and J lost 3, with 10 bases in between. The germline CDR1 and CDR2 sequences are MDHEN and SYDVKM. This CDR3 is built from 14 residues.

V and J are TRBV28 and TRBJ1-1; 9 positions agree with TRBD1. V shed 6 bases, J shed 5 bases, and the junction held 13 bases outside the gene matches. The CDR3 totals 16 residues. CDR1 and CDR2 (germline): MDHEN, SYDVKM. In DNA form, the CDR3 reads TGTGCCAGCAGCCTAATATCCGGGACAGGGCGAACTGAAGCTTTCTTT. Amino acids: CASSLISGTGRTEAFF.

J is TRBJ1-5 and V is TRBV4-2; 7 bases map to TRBD1. Germline CDR1 is LGHNA and CDR2 is YNFKEQ. This CDR3 is built from 15 residues. Trimming removed 2 bases from V and 7 bases from J; junction bases left unmatched: 8. CDR3 in amino acids: CASSQQGTVLQPQHF. CDR3 nucleotides: TGTGCCAGCAGCCAACAGGGGACAGTGCTACAGCCCCAGCATTTT.

This clone was seen more than once but under ten times. The chain has TRBV7-2 and TRBJ2-7; D may be TRBD1 (5 bases). This CDR3 contains 15 residues. The germline gives CDR1 SGHTA, CDR2 FQGNSA. V was trimmed by 5 bases and J by 2 bases, leaving 16 bases between them. The DNA of the CDR3 is TGTGCCAGCAGCCCCGACAGTTTGCCTACCTACGAGCAGTACTTC. Residues: CASSPDSLPTYEQYF.

This clone was seen a handful of times. The chain joins TRBV7-2 to TRBJ1-3; D perhaps matches TRBD1 (6 bases). The CDR3 loop spans 14 amino acids. Germline-derived CDR1 and CDR2 are SGHTA and FQGNSA. V was pared by 4 bases and J by 4 bases, with 11 bases between. The CDR3 spells CASSSGDRGNTIYF. In nucleotides, the CDR3 is TGTGCCAGCAGCTCAGGAGACAGGGGAAACACCATATATTTT. The full variable domain, with the rest looked up from reference TRBV7-2 and TRBJ1-3, is GAGVSQSPSNKVTEKGKDVELRCDPISGHTALYWYRQSLGQGLEFLIYFQGNSAPDKSGLPSDRFSAERTGGSVSTLTIQRTQQEDSAVYLCASSSGDRGNTIYFGEGSWLTVV.

V gene TRBV30 combines with J gene TRBJ2-6, with 14 nucleotides matching TRBD2. The CDR3 extends over 17 amino acids. J was trimmed by 4 bases and V by 3 bases; bases with no gene match: 5. In germline, CDR1 is GTSNPN, CDR2 SVGIG (reference sequence). The CDR3 loop is CAWSRLAGGSGANVLTF. The CDR3 DNA follows: TGTGCCTGGAGCCGACTAGCGGGAGGGTCAGGGGCCAACGTCCTGACTTTC.

The rearrangement joins TRBV7-2 to TRBJ2-1, with D perhaps matching TRBD2 (5 bases). CDR1 is SGHTA and CDR2 is FQGNSA in the germline V gene. The V gene lost 1 base and the J gene lost 8 bases, with 9 bases spanning the gap. CDR3 length: 13 residues. CDR3 amino acids: CASSLGYGDEQFF. The CDR3 DNA reads as TGTGCCAGCAGCTTAGGGTACGGGGATGAGCAGTTCTTC.

V and J are TRBV11-2 and TRBJ2-7; 9 positions match TRBD2. The CDR3 loop spans 16 amino acids. Germline loops: CDR1 SGHAT, CDR2 FQNNGV. V lost 4 bases and J lost 3; bases outside the gene matches: 10. CDR3 in DNA: TGTGCCAGCAGCTCCAGGGGGGCTAGCGGGGACTACGAGCAGTACTTC. Translated, it gives CASSSRGASGDYEQYF.

V gene TRBV15 combines with J gene TRBJ1-3; D is ambiguous. This CDR3 comprises 16 residues. Deletions cut 0 bases from V and 0 bases from J, with 9 bases between. Germline CDR1 is LNHNV and CDR2 is YYDKDF (reference sequence). The CDR3 coding sequence is TGTGCCACCAGCAGAGATTTGGCCACCTCTGGAAACACCATATATTTT. Its protein is CATSRDLATSGNTIYF.

This clone has just a few counts. V gene TRBV5-1 combines with J gene TRBJ2-7; D could derive from TRBD1 or TRBD2 (6 bases each). Germline V CDR1 and CDR2: SGHRS, YFSETQ. Trimming left V 4 bases short and J 0 bases short, with 14 bases between. The CDR3 sequence is 15 residues long. CDR3 region: CASSPGQTSSYEQYF. For the CDR3, the DNA is TGCGCCAGCAGCCCTGGACAGACTAGCTCCTACGAGCAGTACTTC.

This clone is deemed medium-sized (0.01 to 0.1%). J is TRBJ2-4 and V is TRBV7-2; 10 bases map to TRBD1. Germline V lookup: CDR1 SGHTA, CDR2 FQGNSA. Trimming took 3 bases from V and 9 from J; bases not matched to a gene: 2. CDR3 length equals 13 residues. In DNA, the CDR3 is TGTGCCAGCAGCTTGACAGGGGGCCGCATTCAGTACTTC. It is translated as CASSLTGGRIQYF.

The genes are TRBV5-1 and TRBJ2-3; tentative D call: TRBD2 (5 bases). Trimming pared 4 bases from V and 7 bases from J, leaving 13 bases between. The CDR3 loop spans 13 amino acids. CDR1 is SGHRS, CDR2 YFSETQ, per germline. CDR3 sequence reads: CASSPGSPNTQYF. The CDR3 DNA sequence: TGCGCCAGCAGCCCGGGATCTCCCAATACGCAGTATTTT.

The rearrangement links TRBV9 to TRBJ2-7; tentative D call: TRBD2 (5 bases). Germline values: CDR1 SGDLS, CDR2 YYNGEE. This CDR3 is built from 15 residues. Trimming cost V 4 bases and J 3 bases, with 17 bases left between them. In DNA form, the CDR3 reads TGTGCCAGCAGCCGCGCGGGCCTAGGTGGCTACGAGCAGTACTTC. Translation gives CASSRAGLGGYEQYF.

This clone has just a few counts. The chain employs TRBV7-8 and TRBJ2-4, with 14 bases fitting TRBD2. V shed 1 base and J 7 bases; nucleotides not matched to a gene: 3. The germline gives CDR1 SGHVS, CDR2 FQNEAQ. The CDR3 totals 16 residues. The CDR3 is CASSLGRTSGGNIQYF. The CDR3 nucleotides are TGTGCCAGCAGCTTAGGCCGGACTAGCGGGGGGAACATTCAGTACTTC. The complete variable domain, with remaining parts taken from reference TRBV7-8 and TRBJ2-4, reads GAGVSQSPRYKVAKRGQDVALRCDPISGHVSLFWYQQALGQGPEFLTYFQNEAQLDKSGLPSDRFFAERPEGSVSTLKIQRTQQEDSAVYLCASSLGRTSGGNIQYFGAGTRLSVL.

The chain recombines TRBV15 with TRBJ2-7; the match to TRBD1 covers 10 bases. Losses at the gene ends were 0 bases for V and 4 bases for J; bases not matched to a gene: 12. The CDR3 totals 18 residues. CDR1 and CDR2 from the germline V gene are LNHNV and YYDKDF (reference sequence). The CDR3 DNA reads TGTGCCACCAGCAGAGATCAAGGGGTAGACAGGGGGCGTTACGAGCAGTACTTC. Its translation is CATSRDQGVDRGRYEQYF.